These 15 T cell receptor beta chains were all obtained from the same sample, sequenced in a study of Ad26.COV2.S vaccination and SARS-CoV-2 variants. Treatment in this sample: roughly 19 received Ad26.COV2.S at low or high dose, single or two shots; roughly five received placebo; per-sample allocation not given. Sampling was done on day 63 after the first vaccine or placebo injection. Produced via immunoSEQ multiplex PCR; TCRdb's table is partial and in-frame only. In the table there are 500,000 or so clones, approximately 90% of which are singletons. Sequences were derived from peripheral blood, sampled in a trial of Ad26.COV2.S vaccine versus placebo. The source is a person aged 18 to 65 who received the Ad26.COV2.S COVID-19 vaccine or a placebo.

The chain is built from TRBV5-1 and TRBJ2-3; 8 nucleotides match TRBD2. J gave up 3 bases and V 4 bases, and 7 bases lay outside the gene matches. There are 15 residues in the CDR3. CDR1 and CDR2 from the germline V gene are SGHRS and YFSETQ. As DNA, the CDR3 is TGCGCCAGCAGCCCCCGAGCGGGAGCAACAGATACGCAGTATTTT. This codes for CASSPRAGATDTQYF.

This clone was observed once. The chain recombines TRBV6-6 with TRBJ2-1; 8 nucleotides align to TRBD2. The CDR3 length is 14 residues. With 6 bases clipped from V and 8 bases from J, the junction kept 9 bases outside the gene matches. Per the germline V gene, CDR1 is MNHNY and CDR2 is SVGAGI (reference sequence). The CDR3, as DNA: TGTGCCAGCAGCCCCGGGAGGGTACGGGATGAGCAGTTCTTC. It encodes CASSPGRVRDEQFF.

The chain uses TRBV12-3 or TRBV12-4 and TRBJ1-1, with D possibly matching TRBD1 (5 bases). Trimming pared 11 bases from V and 0 bases from J, leaving 13 bases between. The CDR3 runs 13 residues. DNA of the CDR3: TGTGCCTCGGGGGGTCAGTTGAACACTGAAGCTTTCTTT. Translated: CASGGQLNTEAFF.

The CDR3 nucleotides are TGTGCCAGCAGTGGCAGGGTCCAAGAGACCCAGTACTTC. Translation gives CASSGRVQETQYF. The J gene is TRBJ2-5, the V gene TRBV12-3 or TRBV12-4, with a possible D match to TRBD1 (5 bases). Trimming removed 5 bases at V and 1 base at J, with 8 bases between. The CDR3 length is 13 residues.

V and J are TRBV29-1 and TRBJ2-6; D tentatively fits TRBD1 or TRBD2 (5 bases each). The germline V gene has CDR1 SQVTM and CDR2 ANQGSEA. The CDR3 consists of 16 residues. V shed 6 bases and J shed 0 bases, with 15 bases lying between them. The CDR3 protein is CSVPGRLASGANVLTF. The CDR3 DNA follows: TGCAGCGTGCCGGGACGCTTAGCCTCTGGGGCCAACGTCCTGACTTTC.

The rearrangement joins TRBV6-2 or TRBV6-3 to TRBJ2-7; 9 positions agree with TRBD2. This CDR3 has 14 residues. With V trimmed by 2 bases and J by 7 bases, 6 bases remained unmatched. Germline assignment: CDR1 MNHEY and CDR2 SVGEGT. CDR3 sequence reads: CASSYVLAGREQYF. CDR3 bases: TGTGCCAGCAGTTACGTTCTAGCGGGAAGGGAGCAGTACTTC.

The chain links TRBV6-5 to TRBJ1-1; 8 bases line up with TRBD1. V lost 8 bases to trimming and J lost 8 bases; unmatched junction nucleotides: 16. The CDR3 runs to 15 residues. Germline lookup yields CDR1 MNHEY and CDR2 SVGAGI. In nucleotides, the CDR3 is TGTGCCAGCCACGAACGGACAGGGCGAGGAACCGAAGCTTTCTTT. Protein product: CASHERTGRGTEAFF.

The chain has TRBV6-2 or TRBV6-3 and TRBJ2-1, with 7 positions matching TRBD1. Trimming removed 7 bases from V and 9 bases from J; junction bases left unmatched: 6. This CDR3 region has 12 residues. CDR1 and CDR2 (germline): MNHEY, SVGEGT. The CDR3: CASTPSGGEQFF. Here the CDR3 DNA reads TGTGCCAGCACCCCCTCAGGGGGTGAGCAGTTCTTC.

This chain uses TRBV29-1 with TRBJ2-7; the match to TRBD1 covers 8 bases. Looked up from germline, CDR1 is SQVTM and CDR2 is ANQGSEA. V shed 4 bases, J shed 3 bases, and the junction held 8 bases outside the gene matches. The CDR3 extends over 14 amino acids. The DNA of the CDR3 is TGCAGCGTTGCGAGTCCCGGGACAGGCTACGAGCAGTACTTC. This gives the protein CSVASPGTGYEQYF.

This sequence joins TRBV5-1 and TRBJ2-3; D unclear. Germline CDR1 and CDR2: SGHRS and YFSETQ. V was pared by 0 bases and J by 0 bases, with 11 bases between. This CDR3 has 16 amino acids. CDR3 sequence reads: CASSLGGAWSTDTQYF. In nucleotides, the CDR3 is TGCGCCAGCAGCTTGGGCGGTGCTTGGAGCACAGATACGCAGTATTTT.

V and J are TRBV6-6 and TRBJ1-2; the D is unclear. This CDR3 is 13 amino acids long. Per the germline V gene, CDR1 is MNHNY and CDR2 is SVGAGI (reference sequence). V was cut by 7 bases and J by 7 bases, with 16 bases left in between. This chain's CDR3 is CASTTTREGGYTF. In DNA, the CDR3 is TGTGCCAGCACCACAACAAGGGAAGGTGGCTACACCTTC.

The gene calls are TRBV7-2 and TRBJ1-5; D is unclear. V lost 4 bases, J lost 9 bases, and 10 bases lay in between. Germline CDR1 SGHTA, CDR2 FQGNSA. This CDR3 has 12 residues. The CDR3 reads CASSSLRGPQHF. The CDR3 DNA sequence: TGTGCCAGCAGCTCCCTTCGTGGGCCCCAGCATTTT. The full variable domain, in which reference TRBV7-2 and TRBJ1-5 provide the parts outside the CDR3, is GAGVSQSPSNKVTEKGKDVELRCDPISGHTALYWYRQSLGQGLEFLIYFQGNSAPDKSGLPSDRFSAERTGGSVSTLTIQRTQQEDSAVYLCASSSLRGPQHFGDGTRLSIL.

This clone was seen just once. The gene calls are TRBV12-5 and TRBJ2-5, with TRBD2 identical over 7 bases. CDR3 size: 14 residues. CDR1 is LGHNT and CDR2 is FRNRAP in the germline V gene. After removal of 4 bases from V and 1 base from J, the junction contained 3 bases not matched to a gene. CDR3 in DNA: TGTGCTAGTGGTTGGGGGGGACTCCAAGAGACCCAGTACTTC. Translating gives CASGWGGLQETQYF.

The chain employs TRBV29-1 and TRBJ2-1; TRBD2 matches 9 bases. The germline gives CDR1 SQVTM, CDR2 ANQGSEA. Unmatched junction bases numbered 4, after V lost 2 bases and J lost 2 bases. The length of the CDR3 is 15 residues. This chain's CDR3 is CSVESSGGPYNEQFF. The CDR3 DNA reads as TGCAGCGTTGAAAGTAGCGGGGGCCCCTACAATGAGCAGTTCTTC.

Only a few counts were recorded for this clone. The chain is built from TRBV9 and TRBJ2-5, with 7 bases lining up with TRBD1. The CDR3 runs 14 residues. V was clipped by 7 bases and J by 5 bases; unmatched bases: 11. Germline V gives CDR1 SGDLS, CDR2 YYNGEE. CDR3 sequence (DNA): TGTGCCAGCGGCCAAGGGACAGCTGGGGAGACCCAGTACTTC. Translating it yields CASGQGTAGETQYF.